The present TCR beta chain was sequenced within a study of control samples from healthy donors and cancer patients. V shed 2 bases and J shed 7 bases, with 18 bases lying between them. The CDR3 covers 16 residues. Germline V CDR1 and CDR2: KGHDR, SFDVKD. Libraries were prepared by immunoSEQ multiplex PCR; TCRdb keeps only in-frame clonotypes and omits some of them. The sample contains about 55,000 clones, approximately 96% of which appear only once. This chain uses TRBV24-1 with TRBJ2-3, with D unclear. The clonotype originates from a woman aged 25 to 39 in good health. Sequencing was performed on blood. The CDR3 protein is CATSDSAGPVGNTQYF. The CDR3 DNA sequence: TGTGCCACCAGTGATTCGGCAGGTCCCGTCGGTAATACGCAGTATTTT.